This is a list of T cell receptor beta chains from one sample in a study of T cells in Graves' hyperthyroidism and ophthalmopathy. TCRdb re-analysed the multiplex PCR reads in MiXCR, keeping a single row per CDR3 protein. The data show 700,000 to 850,000 distinct CDR3 sequences, approximately 40% seen once. The specimen sequenced was blood. All receptors come from a middle-aged woman with Graves' hyperthyroidism. Both conserved end residues are part of each CDR3. Fields, in order: J gene, D gene, V gene, clone size, CDR3 DNA, CDR3 protein. A D gene is named only where the DNA matches it firmly. The size field is filled for only some rows; it gives once, few, many or a size class.

TRBJ1-2 . TRBV28 few TGTGCCAGCAGGTTACAGGGAAATGGCTACACCTTC CASRLQGNGYTF
TRBJ1-6 . TRBV4-2 many TGTGCCAGCAGCCAAGATTTCCTAGGAAAGGATTCACCCCTCCACTTT CASSQDFLGKDSPLHF
TRBJ1-6 TRBD1 TRBV2 . TGTGCCACTAGGGACAGCGGGATTTCGGGGTCACCCCTCCACTTT CATRDSGISGSPLHF
TRBJ1-2 . TRBV7-2 few TGTGCCAGCAGCCCCCTAGGGTCAGGAAACTATGGCTACACCTTC CASSPLGSGNYGYTF
TRBJ2-1 TRBD2 TRBV7-2 many TGTGCCAGCAGCTTCACCTTCGGACTAGCGGGGGGGGGTGAGCAGTTCTTC CASSFTFGLAGGGEQFF
TRBJ2-7 . TRBV7-2 . TGTGCCCGCAGCTTAGCCCAGGGGAGCTCCTACGAGCAGTACTTC CARSLAQGSSYEQYF
TRBJ1-1 . TRBV6-6 many TGTGCCAGCAGACCCAACCATGAAGCTTTCTTT CASRPNHEAFF
TRBJ2-1 . TRBV10-3 . TGTGCCAGCAGTTACGGGGGAAGCTCCTACAATGAGCAGTTCTTC CASSYGGSSYNEQFF
TRBJ2-5 TRBD1 TRBV2 few TGTGCCAGCAGTGGGGGACAGGGCAAGTTAGAGACCCAGTACTTC CASSGGQGKLETQYF
TRBJ2-2 . TRBV10-1 . TGTGCCAGCGAATTAAGGAGATTCCCGGCCACCGGGGAGCTGTTTTTT CASELRRFPATGELFF
TRBJ1-3 . TRBV10-3 many TGTGCCATCAGTGGCCAGACCTCTGGAAACACCATATATTTT CAISGQTSGNTIYF
TRBJ2-5 . TRBV20-1 . TGCAGTGGGGACGTGACAGAAGAGACCCAGTACTTC CSGDVTEETQYF
TRBJ1-2 TRBD1 TRBV7-2 many TGTGCCATCCTGGACAGGGGGCAAGGCTACACCTTC CAILDRGQGYTF
TRBJ1-2 TRBD1 TRBV20-1 few TGCAGTGCTAGAGTCATCGGGACAGAATATGGCTACACCTTC CSARVIGTEYGYTF
TRBJ1-2 . TRBV4-3 many TGCGCCAGCAGCCAAGAATGGCGGGTTAACTATGGCTACACCTTC CASSQEWRVNYGYTF
TRBJ2-3 TRBD1 TRBV20-1 . TGCAGTGCTGACAGGGGTGCCACAGATACGCAGTATTTT CSADRGATDTQYF
TRBJ1-4 . TRBV19 . TGTGCCAGTAGTATCATTTCTCCAGGAGAAAAGGAAAAACTGTTTTTT CASSIISPGEKEKLFF
TRBJ2-2 TRBD1 TRBV29-1 . TGCAGCGTTGACGACGGGACAGGAACCGGGGAGCTGTTTTTT CSVDDGTGTGELFF
TRBJ1-1 . TRBV7-2 . TGTGCCAGCAGCTTATCCCCAGGGAGAAACACTGAAGCTTTCTTT CASSLSPGRNTEAFF
TRBJ2-5 TRBD2 TRBV4-3 many TGCGCCAGCAGCCAAGAACTAGCGGGGGGAAGCGAGACCCAGTACTTC CASSQELAGGSETQYF
TRBJ1-2 . TRBV29-1 . TGCAGTGGGGGGGCGCAAAAGGGCTACACCTTC CSGGAQKGYTF
TRBJ1-2 . TRBV12-3/TRBV12-4 . TGTGCCAGCAGCCCGACCGGGGAGGAAGGCTACACCTTC CASSPTGEEGYTF
TRBJ2-1 . TRBV10-3 . TGTGCCATCAGTGGCGACAATGAGCAGTTCTTC CAISGDNEQFF
TRBJ2-7 . TRBV4-1 . TGCGCCAGCAGCCGAACAGGAGTCGGGAGCTCCTACGAGCAGTACTTC CASSRTGVGSSYEQYF
TRBJ1-1 . TRBV19 . TGTGCCAGTAGTATGGCTTGGACAAACGTCTTGAACACTGAAGCTTTCTTT CASSMAWTNVLNTEAFF
TRBJ1-2 TRBD1 TRBV7-2 many TGTGCCAGCAGCGCAGGGGGCGCGGGGATGTATGGCTACACCTTC CASSAGGAGMYGYTF
TRBJ2-7 . TRBV13 few TGTGCCAGCAGCTTAGTGGCTAGCGAGGTCCAGGAGCAGTACTTC CASSLVASEVQEQYF
TRBJ1-2 . TRBV11-2 . TGTGCCAGCAGCTTAGAAGTGCTTAAAGGCTACACCTTC CASSLEVLKGYTF
TRBJ1-6 . TRBV4-3 many TGCGCCAGCAGCCAAGAAGCGTCAGGGACGGGCGGGTCCCTCCACTTT CASSQEASGTGGSLHF
TRBJ2-5 . TRBV5-8 . TGTGCCAGCAGCCCACGTCCAGTCCCGGGAATCTGGAACTTC CASSPRPVPGIWNF
TRBJ2-3 . TRBV7-2 few TGTGCCAGCAGCTCCGCACTTCGCACAGATACGCAGTATTTT CASSSALRTDTQYF
TRBJ1-4 . TRBV10-1 . TGCGCCAGCAGTGCGGACCCTCTGACAGTCGCAACTAATGAAAAACTGTTTTTT CASSADPLTVATNEKLFF
TRBJ1-1 . TRBV19 few TGTGCCAGTAGTATAGACCCTCAGGGGAACACTGAAGCTTTCTTT CASSIDPQGNTEAFF
TRBJ2-7 TRBD2 TRBV2 once TGTGCCAGCAGTGCACTAGCGGGAGGGGCGCAGTACTTC CASSALAGGAQYF
TRBJ2-5 . TRBV20-1 . TGCAGTGCTAGGGCCACAGGGAAAGAGACCCAGTACTTC CSARATGKETQYF
TRBJ1-1 . TRBV29-1 many TGCAGCGTTGACGATACTTCCGCTAACACTGAAGCTTTCTTT CSVDDTSANTEAFF
TRBJ1-1 . TRBV11-2 . TGTGCCAGCAACTATGGGGGGAACACTGAAGCTTTCTTT CASNYGGNTEAFF
TRBJ2-7 . TRBV7-2 few TGTGCCAGCAGCGGAAGGGGGGGGGGGTCCTACGAGCAGTACTTC CASSGRGGGSYEQYF
TRBJ1-1 TRBD1 TRBV10-2 . TGTGCCAGCTCATCATACCGGACAGGTGCGAACACTGAAGCTTTCTTT CASSSYRTGANTEAFF
TRBJ1-1 TRBD1 TRBV7-2 many TGTGCCAGCAGCCCGAGACAGGGTGGAACTGAAGCTTTCTTT CASSPRQGGTEAFF
TRBJ1-2 TRBD1 TRBV7-8 few TGTGCCAGCAGCCGAACAGGGGACCCAAACTACTATGGCTACACCTTC CASSRTGDPNYYGYTF
TRBJ1-2 . TRBV25-1 . TGTGCCAGCAGACAGGGCCTACGGGACTACACCTTC CASRQGLRDYTF
TRBJ1-1 . TRBV6-5 many TGTGCCAGCAGTTACGGGCTAGGCACTGAAGCTTTCTTT CASSYGLGTEAFF
TRBJ1-3 . TRBV19 . TGTGCCAGCAGCACAGGCTTCTCTGGAAACACCATATATTTT CASSTGFSGNTIYF
TRBJ2-7 . TRBV7-2 . TGTGCCAGCAGTTACTCGAACCCATACTCCTACGAGCAGTACTTC CASSYSNPYSYEQYF
TRBJ1-5 . TRBV6-2/TRBV6-3 many TGTGCCAGCAGTTACTCGGGGGCAGGAAATCAGCCCCAGCATTTT CASSYSGAGNQPQHF
TRBJ1-4 TRBD1 TRBV6-5 . TGTGCCAGCAGCCCCCGGACAGGGGGCAGACTGTTTTTT CASSPRTGGRLFF
TRBJ1-4 . TRBV7-2 . TGTGCCAGCAGCCAAGATCCGGGGAATGAAAAACTGTTTTTT CASSQDPGNEKLFF
TRBJ2-7 TRBD2 TRBV7-2 few TGTGCCAGCAGCTTAGATTCATCGGGAGGGCCTCGTGAGCAGTACTTC CASSLDSSGGPREQYF